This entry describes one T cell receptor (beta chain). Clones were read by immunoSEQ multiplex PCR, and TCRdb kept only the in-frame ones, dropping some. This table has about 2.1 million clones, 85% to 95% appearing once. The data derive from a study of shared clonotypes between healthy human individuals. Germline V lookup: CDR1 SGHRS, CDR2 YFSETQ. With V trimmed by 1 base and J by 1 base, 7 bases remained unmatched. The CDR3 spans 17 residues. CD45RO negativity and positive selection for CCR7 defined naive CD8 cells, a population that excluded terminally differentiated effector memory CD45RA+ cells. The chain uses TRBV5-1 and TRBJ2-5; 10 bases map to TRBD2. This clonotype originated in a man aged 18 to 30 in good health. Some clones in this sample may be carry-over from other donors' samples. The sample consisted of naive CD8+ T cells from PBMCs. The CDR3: CASSLMSLAGTQETQYF. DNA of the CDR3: TGCGCCAGCAGCTTGATGTCACTAGCGGGGACCCAAGAGACCCAGTACTTC.